In its sample, the clone carrying this T cell receptor beta chain is large. The antigen is unknown. The CDR3 runs 14 residues. V trimming: 6 bases; J trimming: 4 bases; junction bases outside the gene matches: 3. Per germline, CDR1 MNHNS and CDR2 SASEGT. This record comes from a study of vaccination and CD4 T cells after COVID-19. The treatment is: approximately nine-day PBMC culture with coronavirus spike peptide pools or control peptides (ViraFEST assay). It was before the COVID-19 pandemic (2011-2018) that the unexposed donor's CD4+ T cells were collected. Upon completion of 10 days of culture, CD4+ T cells were isolated via negative selection. Researchers used the Oncomine TCR Beta short-read assay to sequence DNA from cultured CD4+ T cells. TCRdb recomputed calls from the PCR reads with MiXCR, one row per CDR3 protein. The sample shows under 700 distinct CDR3 sequences, less than 15% of them seen only once.

The source material was CD4+ T cells from blood, cultured in vitro. The TCR originated in a human donor in good health. The gene calls are TRBV6-1 and TRBJ2-3; 11 bases are shared with TRBD2. CDR3 coding DNA: TGTGCCAGCAGACTGACTAGCGGGGCAGATACGCAGTATTTT. Residues: CASRLTSGADTQYF.